This T cell receptor beta chain was sequenced during a study of shared clonotypes between healthy human individuals. Study-wide context: Used for every donor were three CD4 naive, three CD4 memory, two CD8 naive and one CD8 memory plate. The study's findings and limits: The sampled material consisted only of blood, and tissue repertoires are likely to differ.

Naive CD8 populations comprised CD45RO-negative cells positively selected for CCR7, excluding terminally differentiated effector memory CD45RA+ cells. Sequencing was performed with immunoSEQ multiplex PCR; in TCRdb, only in-frame clones are kept and a portion is missing. Of about 680,000 clones detected, 92% appear once; the ten largest clones hold approximately 24%. About this clone: No antigen is known for it.

Sequences were obtained from naive CD8+ T cells sorted from blood. This sequence was found in a young man in good health.

The CDR3 nucleotides are TGTGCCAGCAGCTTAGAGGGGGGGACTGAAGCTTTCTTT. It is translated as CASSLEGGTEAFF. The V and J genes are TRBV11-2 and TRBJ1-1; D might be TRBD1 (5 bases). The CDR3 consists of 13 residues. The V gene lost 0 bases and the J gene lost 5 bases, with 7 bases spanning the gap. The germline gives CDR1 SGHAT, CDR2 FQNNGV.